This T cell receptor (beta chain) was observed in a study of T cell responses to AZD1222 COVID-19 vaccine. This clone was seen a single time. Its antigen is currently unknown. Measured with immunoSEQ multiplex PCR; TCRdb has only the in-frame clones, and not every one. The repertoire holds approximately 110,000 clones, with around 89% as singletons. Findings and caveats of the study: Sampling that yielded the repertoires occurred only after the peak T cell response.

The specimen was peripheral blood, collected on day 0 of AZD1222 vaccination. This clonotype was obtained from an adult in good health.

CDR3 sequence (DNA): TGTGCCAGCAGCTTAGGTGATTTAGCAGGCACGGATGAGCAGTTCTTC. Its translation is CASSLGDLAGTDEQFF. The chain links TRBV11-2 to TRBJ2-1, with unresolved D. The CDR3 sequence is 16 residues long. CDR1 is SGHAT, CDR2 FQNNGV, per germline. The V end was cut by 1 base, the J end by 8 bases, with 18 bases between.